This TCR beta chain was found in a study of blood T cell repertoires in COVID-19. Study in general: The study drew acute and convalescent COVID-19 samples from the United States, Italy and Spain. PBMCs, B-cell-depleted T cells, or T cells were the source of the cDNA or gDNA that made up the material.

The Seattle patients, enrolled during active infection, were followed longitudinally. The V gene lost 7 bases and the J gene lost 1 base, with 14 bases spanning the gap. The germline V gene has CDR1 SNHLY and CDR2 FYNNEI. The CDR3 contains 14 residues. Original data processing: Estimated nucleated cell counts came from reference gene primer amplification. The data were produced by immunoSEQ multiplex PCR, yet TCRdb's version contains in-frame clones alone and is incomplete. The V and J calls and clone size are taken from that table; D and trimming were inferred from the DNA. The table lists 100,000 to 150,000 clones, 80% to 95% of them singletons.

Source material: peripheral blood. This chain connects TRBV2 to TRBJ2-7; perhaps TRBD1 as D (7 bases). The TCR sequence derives from a man between 45 and 60 years old with COVID-19, enrolled during active disease. The CDR3 DNA sequence: TGTGCCAGCATGGAGGCAGGGGGGTCCTACGAGCAGTACGTC. Protein sequence: CASMEAGGSYEQYV.